This is a list of T cell receptor beta chains from one sample in a study of T-cell reconstitution after alpha-beta-depleted transplantation in children. TCRdb re-analysed the PCR reads in MiXCR, keeping a single row per CDR3 protein. The sample lists hundreds of thousands of distinct CDR3 sequences, over 8% seen once, with about a tenth in the top ten. The sample consisted of PBMCs from the stem cell graft donor, taken from the stem cell graft. The source of these receptors is a human donor who donated a stem cell graft to a child with SCID. CDR3s include the opening cysteine and the closing phenylalanine or tryptophan. The D gene is left open where the match is weak.

d_call j_call v_call cdr3_aa
TRBD2 TRBJ2-5 TRBV7-7 CASSPGLAGETQYF
NA TRBJ2-2 TRBV11-1 CASSFRSATGELFF
TRBD2 TRBJ2-5 TRBV18 CASRRTSGNQETQYF
NA TRBJ1-2 TRBV3-1 CASSLGTWTNYGYTF
NA TRBJ1-4 TRBV20-1 CSAIESENEKLFF
NA TRBJ2-6 TRBV12-3/TRBV12-4 CASKPSSGANVLTF
NA TRBJ1-1 TRBV7-6 CASSLTENTEAFF
NA TRBJ2-5 TRBV5-1 CASSLPSGGEETQYF
NA TRBJ1-4 TRBV12-3/TRBV12-4 CASRVLGGKEKLFF
TRBD1 TRBJ2-5 TRBV7-2 CASSLTGTGIETQYF
NA TRBJ2-1 TRBV10-3 CAIRTLNYNEQFF
TRBD2 TRBJ2-7 TRBV14 CASSPHGGLEYEQYF
TRBD2 TRBJ2-3 TRBV10-3 CAISEFTTSADTQYF
TRBD2 TRBJ2-3 TRBV7-6 CASSLAASGGTDTQYF
TRBD1 TRBJ2-2 TRBV6-2/TRBV6-3 CASSDRVWNTGELFF
TRBD2 TRBJ2-3 TRBV3-1 CASSQVSGGAQDTQYF
NA TRBJ2-7 TRBV29-1 CSVAGTLHEQYF
NA TRBJ2-7 TRBV2 CASSELAIGLGYEQYF
NA TRBJ1-3 TRBV6-1 CASSERRYTIYF
NA TRBJ2-7 TRBV3-1 CASSLTGTPSSYEQYF